These 17 T cell receptor beta chains came from one sample sequenced in a study of T cells in women clearing cervical HPV infection. Profiled with immunoSEQ multiplex PCR; TCRdb holds only in-frame clones, not every one. This sample's table has roughly 49,000 clones. Material for sequencing was blood buffy coat. These receptors all stem from a woman aged 18 to 75 with a cervical HPV16 infection that either progressed to CIN3+ or cleared (not recorded which).

Remarks on this clone: The read halts 3 residues ahead of the CDR3 end, with the missing end drawn from the germline J gene. The V and J genes are TRBV10-1 and TRBJ2-1; TRBD1 might be the D (6 bases). Germline V CDR1 and CDR2: WNHNN, SYGVQD (reference sequence). V was trimmed by 4 bases and J by 6 bases, leaving 13 bases between them. The CDR3 spans 14 residues. CDR3 residues: CASSVLQGSNEQFF. CDR3 DNA (partial): TGCGCCAGCAGTGTCCTACAGGGATCCAATGAG.

Concerning this clone itself: The read finishes 3 residues shy of the CDR3 end, and the germline J gene is used to complete it. The chain joins TRBV20-1 to TRBJ2-2; 8 nucleotides align to TRBD2. After removal of 0 bases from V and 4 bases from J, the junction contained 4 bases not matched to a gene. The CDR3 is made up of 15 amino acids. In germline, CDR1 is DFQATT, CDR2 SNEGSKA (reference sequence). This chain's CDR3 is CSARDSAGGTGELFF. The CDR3 DNA, read in part, is TGCAGTGCTAGAGACTCGGCGGGGGGCACCGGGGAG.

Comment on this clone: The read ends 3 residues early relative to the CDR3; the germline J gene fills the gap. The chain links TRBV5-6 to TRBJ2-2; maybe TRBD1 (5 bases). The CDR3 covers 14 residues. CDR1 SGHDT and CDR2 YYEEEE come from the germline V gene. Partial CDR3 DNA: TGTGCCAGCTTGGGATACGCTGGGGCCAACGTG. Translation: CASLGYAGANV. The whole CDR3 is CASLGYAGANVLFF.

CDR3 protein: CASSFARAYDYTF. The sequenced part of the CDR3 DNA is TGTGCCAGCAGCTTTGCTCGAGCCTACGAC. The chain links TRBV7-2 to TRBJ1-2; D remains ambiguous. The CDR3 extends 3 residues past the end of the read, so its final part is completed from the germline J gene. The CDR3 runs 13 residues. Germline assignment: CDR1 SGHTA and CDR2 FQGNSA.

A remark on this clone: The read terminates 3 residues ahead of where the CDR3 ends, so the germline J gene completes it. This chain links TRBV19 with TRBJ2-7; D is unresolved. CDR1 LNHDA and CDR2 SQIVND come from the germline V gene (reference sequence). The CDR3 has 13 amino acids. Trimming removed 5 bases at V and 0 bases at J, with 8 bases between. Incomplete CDR3 DNA: TGTGCCAGTAGTCAGGAGAGCTCCTACGAG. Translation: CASSQESSYE. The whole CDR3 region reads CASSQESSYEQYF.

CDR3 sequence reads: CASSFGQGSYNDYTF. Partial CDR3 DNA: TGTGCCAGCAGCTTCGGTCAGGGGTCCTACAATGAC. The rearrangement joins TRBV7-6 to TRBJ1-2, with D perhaps TRBD1 (6 bases). Sequencing ends 3 residues short of the CDR3 end; the germline J gene provides the rest. Germline CDR1 is SGHVS and CDR2 is FNYEAQ. The CDR3 length is 15 residues.

To note about this clone: The read terminates 3 residues before the CDR3 end, so the remaining end is supplied by the germline J gene. V and J are TRBV5-1 and TRBJ1-4, with D perhaps matching TRBD1 (5 bases). Germline V gene lookup returns CDR1 SGHRS and CDR2 YFSETQ. V lost 4 bases and J lost 7, with 17 bases in between. The CDR3 length is 15 residues. The CDR3 DNA, read in part, is TGCGCCAGCAGCCAACGACGGGGGGGTGTTGAAAAA. It specifies CASSQRRGGVEK. The entire CDR3 protein is CASSQRRGGVEKLFF.

To note about this clone: The read ends 3 residues early relative to the CDR3; the germline J gene fills the gap. V is TRBV4-1 and J is TRBJ2-4; the D is unclear. The CDR3 totals 15 residues. The germline V gene encodes CDR1 MGHRA and CDR2 YSYEKL. CDR3 residues: CASSQPSDAQARQYF. The CDR3 DNA, read in part, is TGCGCCAGCAGCCAACCATCTGACGCCCAGGCCCGT.

Partial CDR3 DNA: TGTGCCAGCAGCAACGGGGGGACCGGGGAG. The encoded protein is CASSNGGTGE. The whole CDR3 sequence is CASSNGGTGELFF. The gene calls are TRBV9 and TRBJ2-2; 7 bases are a match to TRBD2. The read falls 3 residues short of the CDR3 end, and the missing part is taken from the germline J gene. The germline V gene encodes CDR1 SGDLS and CDR2 YYNGEE. V was pared by 4 bases and J by 5 bases, with 2 bases of the junction left unmatched. This CDR3 region has 13 residues.

On this clone: The missing CDR3 end, 3 residues past where the read stops, is filled in from the germline J gene. This same CDR3 is encoded by further DNA sequences in the sample. The chain joins TRBV5-1 to TRBJ2-7; 8 nucleotides agree with TRBD2. V lost 1 base, J lost 3 bases, and 0 bases stayed unmatched. CDR1 and CDR2 (germline): SGHRS, YFSETQ. The CDR3 has 13 amino acids. The chain's CDR3 is CASSLTSGYEQYF. Incomplete CDR3 DNA: TGCGCCAGCAGCTTGACTAGCGGCTACGAG.

In the case of this clone: The read terminates 3 residues ahead of where the CDR3 ends, so the germline J gene completes it. V and J are TRBV12-5 and TRBJ2-5; D gene ambiguous. The germline V gene encodes CDR1 LGHNT and CDR2 FRNRAP. CDR3 length: 10 residues. Between the trimmed V and J ends, which lost 6 bases and 7 bases, there was a span of 6 bases. The CDR3 bases that were read are TGTGCTAGTGGAGGGTCGACC. Translating it yields CASGGST. The whole CDR3 sequence is CASGGSTQYF.

As for this clone: The CDR3 extends 3 residues past the end of the read, so its final part is completed from the germline J gene. The genes are TRBV5-4 and TRBJ2-7; 8 nucleotides align to TRBD1. The CDR3 consists of 14 residues. Germline V gene lookup returns CDR1 SGHNT and CDR2 YYREEE (reference sequence). V gave up 4 bases and J gave up 3 bases; unmatched junction bases: 6. The CDR3 DNA, read in part, is TGTGCCAGCAGCCCCCAGGGACAGGACTACGAG. It yields the protein CASSPQGQDYE. The whole CDR3 region reads CASSPQGQDYEQYF.

On this clone: The read falls 3 residues short of the CDR3 end, and the missing part is taken from the germline J gene. The chain couples TRBV5-1 to TRBJ2-1; D remains unclear. Trimming removed 1 base from V and 2 bases from J, with 10 bases in between. The germline gives CDR1 SGHRS, CDR2 YFSETQ. The CDR3 loop spans 15 amino acids. Here the CDR3 reads CASSLMKSPYNEQFF. The covered CDR3 bases are TGCGCCAGCAGCTTGATGAAGAGCCCCTACAATGAG.

Turning to this clone: Sequencing ends 3 residues short of the CDR3 end; the germline J gene provides the rest. J is TRBJ2-5 and V is TRBV20-1; a possible D gene is TRBD1 (7 bases). Germline V gene lookup returns CDR1 DFQATT and CDR2 SNEGSKA (reference sequence). The CDR3 has 15 residues. With 2 bases removed from V and 4 bases from J, the gap between germline ends came to 17 bases. The CDR3 loop reads CSARYAGTVRETQYF. The covered CDR3 bases are TGCAGTGCTAGATACGCGGGGACAGTACGAGAGACC.

Points on this clone: From the germline J gene comes the end of the CDR3, since the read stops 3 residues before it. The chain uses TRBV5-1 and TRBJ2-3; 11 bases map to TRBD2. Trimming took 0 bases from V and 6 from J; bases not matched to a gene: 9. Germline CDR1 and CDR2: SGHRS and YFSETQ. This CDR3 region has 17 residues. Partial CDR3 DNA: TGCGCCAGCAGCTTGGGAGGCCATAGCGGGGGGGTTGATACG. Its translation: CASSLGGHSGGVDT. The whole CDR3 protein is CASSLGGHSGGVDTQYF.

On this clone: The CDR3 end is not reached by the read, which stops 3 residues before it; the germline J gene fills it in. The chain combines TRBV20-1 with TRBJ1-4; 8 bases align to TRBD1. CDR3 size: 15 residues. The germline CDR1 and CDR2 sequences are DFQATT and SNEGSKA (reference sequence). V lost 2 bases and J lost 8; bases outside the gene matches: 10. The CDR3 region is CSARRQGTGPEKLFF. Partial CDR3 DNA: TGCAGTGCTAGAAGACAGGGGACGGGCCCCGAAAAA.

To note about this clone: The read terminates 3 residues ahead of where the CDR3 ends, so the germline J gene completes it. The V and J genes are TRBV4-2 and TRBJ1-6; 9 bases fit TRBD1. Germline CDR1 LGHNA, CDR2 YNFKEQ. J gave up 4 bases and V 3 bases, and 10 bases lay outside the gene matches. CDR3 length: 18 residues. The part of the CDR3 DNA that was read is TGTGCCAGCAGCCAGGGACAGGGAGGGAGAGGTTATAATTCACCC. Its translation is CASSQGQGGRGYNSP. The CDR3 in its entirety is CASSQGQGGRGYNSPLHF.